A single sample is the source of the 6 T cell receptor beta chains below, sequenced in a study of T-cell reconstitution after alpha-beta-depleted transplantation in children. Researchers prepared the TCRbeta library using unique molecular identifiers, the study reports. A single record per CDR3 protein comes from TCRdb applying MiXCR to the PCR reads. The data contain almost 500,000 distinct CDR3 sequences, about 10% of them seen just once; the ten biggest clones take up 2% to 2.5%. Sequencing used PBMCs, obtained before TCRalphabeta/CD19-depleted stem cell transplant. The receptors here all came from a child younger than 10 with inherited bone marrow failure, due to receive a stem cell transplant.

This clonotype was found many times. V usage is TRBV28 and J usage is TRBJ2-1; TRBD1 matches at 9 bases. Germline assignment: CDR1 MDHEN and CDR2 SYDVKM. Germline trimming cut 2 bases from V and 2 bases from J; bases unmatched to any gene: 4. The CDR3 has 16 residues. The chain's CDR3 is CASSLGGQGPYNEQFF. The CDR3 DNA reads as TGTGCCAGCAGTTTAGGGGGACAGGGTCCCTACAATGAGCAGTTCTTC.

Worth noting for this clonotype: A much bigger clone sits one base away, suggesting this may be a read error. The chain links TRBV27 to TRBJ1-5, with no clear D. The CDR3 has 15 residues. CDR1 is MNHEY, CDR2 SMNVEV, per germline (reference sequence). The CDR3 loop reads CASSLTGSQNQPRHF. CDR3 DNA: TGTGCCAGCAGTTTGACCGGGTCCCAGAATCAGCCCCGGCATTTT.

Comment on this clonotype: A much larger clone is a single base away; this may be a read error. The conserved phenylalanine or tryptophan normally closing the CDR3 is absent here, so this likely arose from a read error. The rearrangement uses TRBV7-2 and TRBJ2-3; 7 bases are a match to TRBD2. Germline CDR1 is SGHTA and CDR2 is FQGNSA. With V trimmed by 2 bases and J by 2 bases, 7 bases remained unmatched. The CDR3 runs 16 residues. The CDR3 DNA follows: TGTGCCAGCAGCTTAAGGGAGGGTTCCCTCACAGATACGCAGTATCTT. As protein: CASSLREGSLTDTQYL.

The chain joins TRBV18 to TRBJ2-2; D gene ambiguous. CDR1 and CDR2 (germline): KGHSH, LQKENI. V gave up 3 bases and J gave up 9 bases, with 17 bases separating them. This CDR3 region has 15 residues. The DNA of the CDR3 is TGTGCCAGCTCACCTCCAAGAATCGATTATAGGGAGCTGTTTTTT. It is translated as CASSPPRIDYRELFF. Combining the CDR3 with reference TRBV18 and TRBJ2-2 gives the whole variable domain NAGVMQNPRHLVRRRGQEARLRCSPMKGHSHVYWYRQLPEEGLKFMVYLQKENIIDESGMPKERFSAEFPKEGPSILRIQQVVRGDSAAYFCASSPPRIDYRELFFGEGSRLTVL.

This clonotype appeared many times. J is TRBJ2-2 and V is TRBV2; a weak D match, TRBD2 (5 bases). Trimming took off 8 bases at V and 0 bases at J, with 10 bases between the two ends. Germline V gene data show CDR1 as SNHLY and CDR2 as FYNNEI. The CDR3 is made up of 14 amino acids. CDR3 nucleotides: TGTGCCAGCCCTCGGGGTCCGAACACCGGGGAGCTGTTTTTT. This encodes CASPRGPNTGELFF.

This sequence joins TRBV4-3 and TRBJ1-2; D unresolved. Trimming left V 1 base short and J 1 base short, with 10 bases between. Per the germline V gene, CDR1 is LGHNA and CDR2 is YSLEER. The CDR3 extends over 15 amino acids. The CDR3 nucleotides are TGCGCCAGCAGCCAAGCCTACAGAGTTAACTATGGCTACACCTTC. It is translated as CASSQAYRVNYGYTF.